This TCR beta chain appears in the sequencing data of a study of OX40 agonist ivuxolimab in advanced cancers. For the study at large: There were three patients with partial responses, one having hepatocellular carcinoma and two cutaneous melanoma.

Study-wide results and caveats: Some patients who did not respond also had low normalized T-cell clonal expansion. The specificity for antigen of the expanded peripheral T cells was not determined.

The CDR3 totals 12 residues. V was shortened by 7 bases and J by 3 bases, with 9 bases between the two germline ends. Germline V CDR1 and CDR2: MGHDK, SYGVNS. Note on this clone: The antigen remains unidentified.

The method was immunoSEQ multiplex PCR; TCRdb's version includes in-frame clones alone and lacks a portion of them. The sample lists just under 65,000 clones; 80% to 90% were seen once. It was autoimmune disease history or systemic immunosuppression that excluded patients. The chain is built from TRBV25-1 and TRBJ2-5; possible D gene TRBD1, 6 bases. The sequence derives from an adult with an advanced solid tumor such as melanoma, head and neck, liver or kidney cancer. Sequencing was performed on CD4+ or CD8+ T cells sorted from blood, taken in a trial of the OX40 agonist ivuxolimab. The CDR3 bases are TGTGCCAGCATGGGACATGAAGAGACCCAGTACTTC. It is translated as CASMGHEETQYF. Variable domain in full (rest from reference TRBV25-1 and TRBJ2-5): EADIYQTPRYLVIGTGKKITLECSQTMGHDKMYWYQQDPGMELHLIHYSYGVNSTEKGDLSSESTVSRIRTEHFPLTLESARPSHTSQYLCASMGHEETQYFGPGTRLLVL.